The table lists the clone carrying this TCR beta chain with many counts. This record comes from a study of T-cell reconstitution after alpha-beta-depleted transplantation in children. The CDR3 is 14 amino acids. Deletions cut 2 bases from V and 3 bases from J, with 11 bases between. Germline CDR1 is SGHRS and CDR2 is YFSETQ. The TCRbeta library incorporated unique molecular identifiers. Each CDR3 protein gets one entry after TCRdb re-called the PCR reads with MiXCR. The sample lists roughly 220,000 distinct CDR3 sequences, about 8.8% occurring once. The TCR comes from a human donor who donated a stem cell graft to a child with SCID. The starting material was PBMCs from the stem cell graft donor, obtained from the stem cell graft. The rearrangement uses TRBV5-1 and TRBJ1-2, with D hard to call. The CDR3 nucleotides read TGCGCCAGCAGCTTTCAGGACGGATACTATGGCTACACCTTC. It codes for CASSFQDGYYGYTF.